A single sample gave rise to the 29 T cell receptor beta chains below, sequenced in a study of blood T cell repertoires in COVID-19. Repertoires were generated with immunoSEQ multiplex PCR, while TCRdb's copy carries only in-frame clones and drops some. The sample yields 300,000 or so clones, under 90% seen once. Sequenced sample: PBMCs or T cells enriched from blood (not recorded which). The receptors were gathered from a woman aged 45 to 65 who had been exposed to COVID-19.

The rearrangement uses TRBV9 and TRBJ1-2, with D maybe TRBD1 (6 bases). CDR1 SGDLS and CDR2 YYNGEE come from the germline V gene. With 4 bases removed from V and 2 bases from J, the gap between germline ends came to 9 bases. CDR3 length: 13 residues. CDR3: CASSWGTNYGYTF. In DNA, the CDR3 is TGTGCCAGCAGCTGGGGGACAAACTATGGCTACACCTTC.

The rearrangement joins TRBV4-2 to TRBJ1-3, with D uncertain. There are 17 residues in the CDR3. Trimming shortened V by 0 bases and J by 1 base, and 13 bases separated the two germline ends. CDR1 and CDR2 (germline): LGHNA, YNFKEQ. CDR3 in amino acids: CASSQESGYGSGNTIYF. The CDR3, as DNA: TGTGCCAGCAGCCAAGAGTCGGGTTACGGTTCTGGAAACACCATATATTTT.

The genes are TRBV19 and TRBJ1-6; D is possibly TRBD1 (5 bases). Per germline, CDR1 LNHDA and CDR2 SQIVND (reference sequence). V was shortened by 4 bases and J by 7 bases, with 14 bases between the two germline ends. This CDR3 is 15 amino acids long. CDR3 coding DNA: TGTGCCAGTAGTACCCTGGCGGGGGAAAATTCACCCCTCCACTTT. Translating gives CASSTLAGENSPLHF. The full variable domain, rest sourced from reference TRBV19 and TRBJ1-6, is DGGITQSPKYLFRKEGQNVTLSCEQNLNHDAMYWYRQDPGQGLRLIYYSQIVNDFQKGDIAEGYSVSREKKESFPLTVTSAQKNPTAFYLCASSTLAGENSPLHFGNGTRLTVT.

This chain connects TRBV2 to TRBJ1-3, with D possibly being TRBD1 (5 bases). CDR1 SNHLY and CDR2 FYNNEI come from the germline V gene. This CDR3 spans 14 amino acids. The ends were cut back, 9 bases at V and 0 bases at J, with 12 bases in the middle. CDR3 nucleotides: TGTGCCAGTTGGAGGGGATTCTCTGGAAACACCATATATTTT. Amino acid sequence: CASWRGFSGNTIYF.

The CDR3 spells CASSYRGSHEQFF. As DNA, the CDR3 is TGTGCCAGCAGTTATCGAGGGTCCCATGAGCAGTTCTTC. The chain is built from TRBV6-5 and TRBJ2-1; D is possibly TRBD2 (5 bases). V lost 3 bases to trimming and J lost 8 bases, with 11 bases between them. CDR1 and CDR2 from the germline V gene are MNHEY and SVGAGI. The CDR3 is made up of 13 amino acids.

The chain recombines TRBV20-1 with TRBJ1-2; 8 positions match TRBD1. The CDR3 runs to 13 residues. J was trimmed by 7 bases and V by 5 bases; bases with no gene match: 9. Germline assignment: CDR1 DFQATT and CDR2 SNEGSKA (reference sequence). The CDR3 DNA reads as TGCAGTGCTGGTGTGACAGGGGCGCTTGGCTACACCTTC. Protein: CSAGVTGALGYTF.

The chain couples TRBV18 to TRBJ1-1; D call uncertain. Trimming shortened V by 3 bases and J by 1 base, and 12 bases separated the two germline ends. The CDR3 totals 15 residues. Germline CDR1 is KGHSH and CDR2 is LQKENI. CDR3 nucleotides: TGTGCCAGCTCACCGACATTAGACAAGAACACTGAAGCTTTCTTT. It encodes CASSPTLDKNTEAFF. The complete variable domain, with remaining parts taken from reference TRBV18 and TRBJ1-1, reads NAGVMQNPRHLVRRRGQEARLRCSPMKGHSHVYWYRQLPEEGLKFMVYLQKENIIDESGMPKERFSAEFPKEGPSILRIQQVVRGDSAAYFCASSPTLDKNTEAFFGQGTRLTVV.

The chain carries TRBV7-8 and TRBJ1-5, with 11 nucleotides matching TRBD1. The CDR3 spans 17 residues. Germline V gene lookup returns CDR1 SGHVS and CDR2 FQNEAQ. V gave up 5 bases and J gave up 0 bases; unmatched junction bases: 6. CDR3 nucleotides: TGTGCCAGCAGCACGGGACAGGGGGGGTATAGCAATCAGCCCCAGCATTTT. Translated, it gives CASSTGQGGYSNQPQHF. Looking up the rest from reference TRBV7-8 and TRBJ1-5 gives the full variable domain: GAGVSQSPRYKVAKRGQDVALRCDPISGHVSLFWYQQALGQGPEFLTYFQNEAQLDKSGLPSDRFFAERPEGSVSTLKIQRTQQEDSAVYLCASSTGQGGYSNQPQHFGDGTRLSIL.

The genes are TRBV4-2 and TRBJ1-4; 9 bases align to TRBD1. The CDR3 totals 18 residues. Trimming took 4 bases from V and 7 from J; bases not matched to a gene: 16. Germline-derived CDR1 and CDR2 are LGHNA and YNFKEQ. The CDR3 reads CASSPTDRGYGGGEKLFF. The CDR3 nucleotides read TGTGCCAGCAGCCCAACGGACAGGGGCTATGGGGGTGGTGAAAAACTGTTTTTT.

The chain uses TRBV3-1 (or the pseudogene TRBV3-2) and TRBJ2-5; TRBD1 agrees at 7 bases. The CDR3 extends over 14 amino acids. The germline V gene has CDR1 LGHDT and CDR2 YNNKEL (reference sequence). Trimming cost V 1 base and J 5 bases; bases outside gene matches: 4. CDR3 sequence (DNA): TGTGCCAGCAGCCAAGCGACAGGGTACGAGACCCAGTACTTC. As protein: CASSQATGYETQYF.

The rearrangement links TRBV20-1 to TRBJ1-2; weak D call: TRBD1 (5 bases). Germline V gene data show CDR1 as DFQATT and CDR2 as SNEGSKA (reference sequence). V dropped 3 bases and J dropped 4 bases, with 12 bases sitting between them. CDR3 length: 13 amino acids. For the CDR3, the DNA is TGCAGTGCTAGTCGGGGGAATGCCTATGGCTACACCTTC. Its protein product is CSASRGNAYGYTF.

The rearrangement uses TRBV7-2 and TRBJ2-7; tentatively, D is TRBD2 (5 bases). Trimming stripped 0 bases from V and 6 bases from J, with 12 bases between. The CDR3 length is 14 residues. Germline CDR1 and CDR2: SGHTA and FQGNSA. The CDR3 spells CASSLASALLEQYF. CDR3 bases: TGTGCCAGCAGCTTAGCTAGCGCCCTCCTCGAGCAGTACTTC.

This clone was observed a handful of times. The V call is TRBV10-3, the J call TRBJ2-7; TRBD1 matches at 9 bases. V dropped 4 bases and J dropped 5; count of bases not matched to a gene: 9. The V gene's germline CDR1 is ENHRY and CDR2 SYGVKD. CDR3 size: 15 residues. In nucleotides, the CDR3 is TGTGCCATCAGTGGCCATCGACAGGGGGACAACGAGCAGTACTTC. Its translation is CAISGHRQGDNEQYF.

The V call is TRBV18, the J call TRBJ1-6; D gene uncertain. Between the trimmed V and J ends, which lost 6 bases and 8 bases, there was a span of 8 bases. The CDR3 totals 12 residues. Per germline, CDR1 KGHSH and CDR2 LQKENI. CDR3: CASSTADSPLHF. In DNA form, the CDR3 reads TGTGCCAGCTCCACCGCGGATTCACCCCTCCACTTT.

The V and J genes are TRBV27 and TRBJ1-1, with 7 bases aligning to TRBD1. From germline, CDR1 is MNHEY and CDR2 SMNVEV (reference sequence). This CDR3 region has 15 residues. V was pared by 2 bases and J by 4 bases, with 7 bases of the junction left unmatched. The chain's CDR3 is CASSLKGRGITEAFF. The CDR3 DNA is TGTGCCAGCAGTTTAAAGGGCAGGGGGATCACTGAAGCTTTCTTT.

This chain joins TRBV28 and TRBJ1-5; D call uncertain. V was shortened by 2 bases and J by 11 bases, with 10 bases between the two germline ends. In germline, CDR1 is MDHEN, CDR2 SYDVKM. The CDR3 length is 12 residues. CDR3 in DNA: TGTGCCAGCAGTTTACCCGCAGAAACCCAGCATTTT. Amino acids: CASSLPAETQHF.

The gene calls are TRBV11-2 and TRBJ2-5, with 14 bases matching TRBD2. Trimming at V came to 4 bases and at J to 5 bases, leaving 6 bases not matched to a gene. Germline CDR1 is SGHAT and CDR2 is FQNNGV. This CDR3 is built from 16 residues. The CDR3 DNA reads TGTGCCAGCAGCTCGACTAGCGGGGGGGCCTGGGAGACCCAGTACTTC. Protein product: CASSSTSGGAWETQYF. The complete variable domain, with remaining parts taken from reference TRBV11-2 and TRBJ2-5, reads EAGVAQSPRYKIIEKRQSVAFWCNPISGHATLYWYQQILGQGPKLLIQFQNNGVVDDSQLPKDRFSAERLKGVDSTLKIQPAKLEDSAVYLCASSSTSGGAWETQYFGPGTRLLVL.

The chain links TRBV5-4 to TRBJ2-1, with D perhaps TRBD2 (6 bases). The ends were cut back, 0 bases at V and 7 bases at J, with 14 bases in the middle. The CDR3 is 15 residues long. From germline, CDR1 is SGHNT and CDR2 YYREEE (reference sequence). CDR3 residues: CASSLAAGRLNEQFF. CDR3 nucleotides: TGTGCCAGCAGCTTGGCTGCGGGGCGATTGAATGAGCAGTTCTTC.

This clone is a singleton in its sample. The chain couples TRBV3-1 (or the pseudogene TRBV3-2) to TRBJ2-2; possible D gene TRBD1, 5 bases. From germline, CDR1 is LGHDT and CDR2 YNNKEL (reference sequence). The CDR3 is made up of 14 amino acids. Trimming cost V 6 bases and J 6 bases, with 14 bases left between them. CDR3: CASSLGRVAGELFF. CDR3 in DNA: TGTGCCAGCAGTCTAGGCAGGGTCGCCGGGGAGCTGTTTTTT.

Written as DNA, the CDR3 is TGCAGTGCTAGTAAGGGGGGGCCTGGGTTCAATGAGCAGTTCTTC. Protein product: CSASKGGPGFNEQFF. The chain combines TRBV20-1 with TRBJ2-1; weak D call: TRBD2 (7 bases). Trimming took 3 bases from V and 6 from J, leaving 18 bases between them. This CDR3 has 15 residues. Germline V CDR1 and CDR2: DFQATT, SNEGSKA (reference sequence).

The V gene is TRBV3-1 (or the pseudogene TRBV3-2), the J gene TRBJ2-3; D possibly corresponds to TRBD2 (5 bases). Looked up from germline, CDR1 is LGHDT and CDR2 is YNNKEL (reference sequence). The CDR3 is 19 residues long. Between the trimmed V and J ends, which lost 4 bases and 2 bases, there was a span of 25 bases. The CDR3 sequence is CASSPIMGVSVSATDTQYF. The CDR3 nucleotides read TGTGCCAGCAGCCCCATAATGGGAGTGTCTGTTTCGGCCACAGATACGCAGTATTTT.

This clone appeared once. This rearrangement joins TRBV4-1 to TRBJ1-2; 7 positions agree with TRBD1. V shed 3 bases and J 4 bases; nucleotides not matched to a gene: 8. This CDR3 contains 15 residues. CDR1 MGHRA and CDR2 YSYEKL come from the germline V gene. CDR3 in amino acids: CASSHEGQIFYGYTF. The CDR3 DNA reads TGCGCCAGCAGCCATGAGGGACAGATATTCTATGGCTACACCTTC.

As for this clone: Other DNA sequences from this sample encode an identical CDR3 as well. The J gene is TRBJ2-7, the V gene TRBV10-3; D is unclear. Trimming shortened V by 0 bases and J by 0 bases, and 6 bases separated the two germline ends. This CDR3 has 14 amino acids. Looked up from germline, CDR1 is ENHRY and CDR2 is SYGVKD. The CDR3 bases are TGTGCCATCAGTGAGTCGGGCAGCTCCTACGAGCAGTACTTC. It specifies CAISESGSSYEQYF.

The J gene is TRBJ1-1, the V gene TRBV9, with 7 nucleotides matching TRBD1. The CDR3 sequence is 17 residues long. In germline, CDR1 is SGDLS, CDR2 YYNGEE. The trim removed 2 bases at V and 4 bases at J, leaving 14 bases unmatched. Here the CDR3 DNA reads TGTGCCAGCAGCGTTATTGGAGTTGGACAGGCGGGCACTGAAGCTTTCTTT. This translates into CASSVIGVGQAGTEAFF.

CDR3 residues: CASSSQTPPANYGYTF. The CDR3 DNA is TGTGCCAGCAGCTCCCAGACTCCCCCGGCTAACTATGGCTACACCTTC. This chain connects TRBV3-1 (or the pseudogene TRBV3-2) to TRBJ1-2; no firm D call. The CDR3 has 16 amino acids. V gave up 5 bases and J gave up 0 bases, with 16 bases separating them. Germline loops: CDR1 LGHDT, CDR2 YNNKEL (reference sequence).

This clone was seen only once. This chain joins TRBV13 and TRBJ1-6, with 7 bases matching TRBD1. Germline values: CDR1 PRHDT, CDR2 FYEKMQ (reference sequence). The junction had 5 bases not matched to a gene; V was cut back by 3 bases and J by 9 bases. This CDR3 is built from 14 residues. The CDR3 bases are TGTGCCAGCAGCTTCACAGGGGCTTTTTCACCCCTCCACTTT. It yields the protein CASSFTGAFSPLHF.

This clone was counted between two and nine times. The genes are TRBV27 and TRBJ1-2; 8 bases fit TRBD1. CDR1 MNHEY and CDR2 SMNVEV come from the germline V gene (reference sequence). J was trimmed by 8 bases and V by 6 bases; bases with no gene match: 14. This CDR3 is built from 15 residues. The CDR3 reads CASRYTTGQVYGYTF. In nucleotides, the CDR3 is TGTGCCAGCAGATACACAACGGGACAGGTGTACGGCTACACCTTC.

The V gene is TRBV7-8, the J gene TRBJ2-1; a weak D match, TRBD1 (6 bases). V dropped 9 bases and J dropped 7 bases, with 16 bases sitting between them. CDR3 length equals 13 residues. Germline V CDR1 and CDR2: SGHVS, FQNEAQ. The CDR3 spells CASSTGSLNEQFF. CDR3 DNA: TGTGCCAGTTCGACAGGTTCTCTAAATGAGCAGTTCTTC.

V usage is TRBV9 and J usage is TRBJ2-5; 8 positions match TRBD2. Germline V gene lookup returns CDR1 SGDLS and CDR2 YYNGEE. The CDR3 length is 17 residues. V was pared by 4 bases and J by 2 bases, with 13 bases of the junction left unmatched. The CDR3 spells CASSPGLGGLAQETQYF. In DNA form, the CDR3 reads TGTGCCAGCAGCCCGGGACTAGGGGGTTTGGCGCAAGAGACCCAGTACTTC.